These 27 T cell receptor beta chains were sequenced from one sample in a study of blood T cell repertoires in COVID-19. Some clones are missing from TCRdb's copy, which holds only in-frame ones; the method was immunoSEQ multiplex PCR. The sample includes under 300,000 clones, roughly nine tenths seen only once; the top ten take less than 3%. The sample taken for sequencing was PBMCs or T cells enriched from blood (not recorded which). All receptors come from a woman aged 45-65 years who had recovered from COVID-19.

CDR3 nucleotide sequence: TGTGCCAGCAGCTCAGGACAGGGGGCCGTAAATGAGCAGTTCTTC. Residues: CASSSGQGAVNEQFF. This chain joins TRBV7-3 and TRBJ2-1; the match to TRBD1 covers 11 bases. CDR3 length equals 15 residues. J was trimmed by 7 bases and V by 4 bases; bases with no gene match: 6. Germline loops: CDR1 SGHTA, CDR2 FQGTGA.

The chain recombines TRBV5-1 with TRBJ2-1; 12 nucleotides agree with TRBD2. From germline, CDR1 is SGHRS and CDR2 YFSETQ. V dropped 0 bases and J dropped 9; count of bases not matched to a gene: 7. The CDR3 consists of 16 residues. CDR3 DNA: TGCGCCAGCAGCTTGGCCCCTAGCGGGAGGGCCCTTGAGCAGTTCTTC. Translation gives CASSLAPSGRALEQFF.

V usage is TRBV6-4 and J usage is TRBJ1-5, with D tentatively TRBD1 (5 bases). V lost 3 bases and J 2 bases, leaving 14 bases between the germline ends. This CDR3 is 16 amino acids long. The germline gives CDR1 MRHNA, CDR2 SNTAGT. CDR3 residues: CASSEGGTGGNQPQHF. CDR3 coding DNA: TGTGCCAGCAGTGAGGGGGGAACAGGAGGCAATCAGCCCCAGCATTTT.

CDR3 DNA sequence: TGTGCCAGCTCACCTCTAACCGGGACCTACAATGAGCAGTTCTTC. Translated: CASSPLTGTYNEQFF. This chain joins TRBV18 and TRBJ2-1, with D tentatively TRBD2 (5 bases). This CDR3 has 15 residues. The germline V gene encodes CDR1 KGHSH and CDR2 LQKENI. The germline V and J ends were trimmed by 3 bases and 2 bases, with 11 bases remaining between them.

This chain joins TRBV18 and TRBJ2-3; D might be TRBD2 (5 bases). Per the germline V gene, CDR1 is KGHSH and CDR2 is LQKENI. V dropped 1 base and J dropped 3 bases, with 14 bases sitting between them. This CDR3 is 16 amino acids long. The DNA of the CDR3 is TGTGCCAGCTCACCACAAAGCGTTGGAGGTACAGATACGCAGTATTTT. Protein product: CASSPQSVGGTDTQYF.

DNA of the CDR3: TGCACCCCGGCCGGGTGCACTAAAGAGACCCAGTACTTC. The encoded protein is CTPAGCTKETQYF. The rearrangement links TRBV29-1 to TRBJ2-5; D not resolved. This CDR3 is 13 amino acids long. Per germline, CDR1 SQVTM and CDR2 ANQGSEA.

This sequence joins TRBV13 and TRBJ1-6; TRBD1 matches 9 bases. Germline V gene data show CDR1 as PRHDT and CDR2 as FYEKMQ (reference sequence). This CDR3 has 17 residues. The V gene end was trimmed by 1 base and the J gene end by 7 bases; junction bases not matched to a gene: 8. CDR3 amino acids: CASSLAHGQGSNSPLHF. The CDR3 nucleotides read TGTGCCAGCAGCTTAGCGCATGGACAGGGGTCGAATTCACCCCTCCACTTT.

The V call is TRBV7-2, the J call TRBJ1-5; D not resolved. CDR3 length: 15 residues. Germline assignment: CDR1 SGHTA and CDR2 FQGNSA. V lost 5 bases and J lost 0, with 11 bases in between. CDR3 protein: CASSPDPHSNQPQHF. For the CDR3, the DNA is TGTGCCAGCAGCCCAGATCCTCATAGCAATCAGCCCCAGCATTTT. The full variable domain, its missing parts supplied by reference TRBV7-2 and TRBJ1-5, is GAGVSQSPSNKVTEKGKDVELRCDPISGHTALYWYRQSLGQGLEFLIYFQGNSAPDKSGLPSDRFSAERTGGSVSTLTIQRTQQEDSAVYLCASSPDPHSNQPQHFGDGTRLSIL.

The chain uses TRBV6-2 or TRBV6-3 and TRBJ2-3; 13 nucleotides match TRBD2. This CDR3 is 16 amino acids long. The V gene's germline CDR1 is MNHEY and CDR2 SVGEGT. V shed 4 bases and J 3 bases; nucleotides not matched to a gene: 4. As DNA, the CDR3 is TGTGCCAGCAGTTTCCGGACTAGCGGGAGAACAGATACGCAGTATTTT. Its protein is CASSFRTSGRTDTQYF.

As concerns this clone: The germline gene is not matched at one end of the junction; a read error may be the cause. The chain uses TRBV7-3 and TRBJ1-6, with 7 positions matching TRBD1. Germline lookup yields CDR1 SGHTA and CDR2 FQGTGA. The CDR3 totals 12 residues. The CDR3 sequence is CASSLTVSGQPF. CDR3 in DNA: TGTGCCAGCAGCTTAACGGTTTCGGGACAGCCCTTT.

The chain combines TRBV29-1 with TRBJ2-1, with 8 bases lining up with TRBD2. Germline-derived CDR1 and CDR2 are SQVTM and ANQGSEA. V dropped 2 bases and J dropped 3; count of bases not matched to a gene: 0. The CDR3 has 13 amino acids. CDR3 nucleotides: TGCAGCGTTGAACTAGCGGGCTACAATGAGCAGTTCTTC. Protein product: CSVELAGYNEQFF.

The J gene is TRBJ1-1, the V gene TRBV6-2 or TRBV6-3; 7 bases are a match to TRBD1. CDR1 is MNHEY and CDR2 is SVGEGT in the germline V gene. This CDR3 has 16 residues. V lost 4 bases and J lost 0; bases outside the gene matches: 8. CDR3 in amino acids: CASSSSRTGLNTEAFF. The DNA for the CDR3 is TGTGCCAGCAGTTCCTCGCGGACAGGCTTGAACACTGAAGCTTTCTTT.

The J gene is TRBJ2-3, the V gene TRBV6-2 or TRBV6-3; D not certain. Trimming left V 4 bases short and J 2 bases short, with 4 bases between. The length of the CDR3 is 12 residues. Germline V gives CDR1 MNHEY, CDR2 SVGEGT. CDR3 DNA: TGTGCCAGCAGTTCCATCACAGATACGCAGTATTTT. Protein: CASSSITDTQYF.

V and J are TRBV7-9 and TRBJ1-5; D is perhaps TRBD1 (6 bases). The CDR3 contains 13 residues. Germline V lookup: CDR1 SEHNR, CDR2 FQNEAQ (reference sequence). V was trimmed by 5 bases and J by 7 bases, leaving 12 bases between them. The CDR3 DNA reads as TGTGCCAGCAGCCCGACAGGAGCCCAGCCCCAGCATTTT. This codes for CASSPTGAQPQHF. Combining the CDR3 with reference TRBV7-9 and TRBJ1-5 gives the whole variable domain DTGVSQNPRHKITKRGQNVTFRCDPISEHNRLYWYRQTLGQGPEFLTYFQNEAQLEKSRLLSDRFSAERPKGSFSTLEIQRTEQGDSAMYLCASSPTGAQPQHFGDGTRLSIL.

The gene calls are TRBV27 and TRBJ1-5; D gene ambiguous. Trimming shortened V by 1 base and J by 1 base, and 17 bases separated the two germline ends. CDR3 length: 18 amino acids. Per the germline V gene, CDR1 is MNHEY and CDR2 is SMNVEV (reference sequence). The CDR3 region is CASSLYPERAGSNQPQHF. The CDR3 DNA sequence: TGTGCCAGCAGTTTATACCCCGAGCGGGCGGGAAGCAATCAGCCCCAGCATTTT.

Points on this clone: Other DNA sequences in this specimen translate into the identical CDR3. V and J are TRBV5-1 and TRBJ2-5; D gene uncertain. Germline assignment: CDR1 SGHRS and CDR2 YFSETQ. Deletions cut 0 bases from V and 2 bases from J, with 5 bases between. The CDR3 extends over 13 amino acids. The CDR3 coding sequence is TGCGCCAGCAGCTTGGGGCAGCAAGAGACCCAGTACTTC. Protein product: CASSLGQQETQYF.

The genes are TRBV7-3 and TRBJ1-6; D is ambiguous. Germline-derived CDR1 and CDR2 are SGHTA and FQGTGA. The CDR3 contains 13 residues. V gave up 5 bases and J gave up 3 bases, with 5 bases separating them. CDR3 coding DNA: TGTGCCAGCAGCCGAGACTATAATTCACCCCTCCACTTT. It yields the protein CASSRDYNSPLHF. Full variable domain (outside the CDR3, taken from reference TRBV7-3 and TRBJ1-6): GAGVSQTPSNKVTEKGKYVELRCDPISGHTALYWYRQSLGQGPEFLIYFQGTGAADDSGLPNDRFFAVRPEGSVSTLKIQRTERGDSAVYLCASSRDYNSPLHFGNGTRLTVT.

The gene calls are TRBV3-1 (or the pseudogene TRBV3-2) and TRBJ1-2; TRBD1 agrees at 10 bases. The CDR3 has 18 residues. Germline CDR1 and CDR2: LGHDT and YNNKEL (reference sequence). The V gene end was trimmed by 1 base and the J gene end by 1 base; junction bases not matched to a gene: 9. DNA for the CDR3: TGTGCCAGCAGCCAAGTCATGGGACAGGGGCCCCATAACTATGGCTACACCTTC. It is translated as CASSQVMGQGPHNYGYTF.

V and J are TRBV5-6 and TRBJ1-2; D gene ambiguous. Germline V lookup: CDR1 SGHDT, CDR2 YYEEEE. V lost 0 bases, J lost 3 bases, and 6 bases lay in between. The CDR3 is 13 amino acids. The CDR3 spells CASSLDRHYGYTF. In nucleotides, the CDR3 is TGTGCCAGCAGCTTGGACAGACACTATGGCTACACCTTC.

The chain recombines TRBV28 with TRBJ2-2; 9 nucleotides align to TRBD1. There are 15 residues in the CDR3. The germline CDR1 and CDR2 sequences are MDHEN and SYDVKM. Trimming took 6 bases from V and 5 from J; bases not matched to a gene: 7. This chain's CDR3 is CASSQGQGRTGELFF. The CDR3 DNA follows: TGTGCCAGCAGCCAGGGACAGGGTCGGACCGGGGAGCTGTTTTTT.

The V and J genes are TRBV15 and TRBJ2-3; 7 nucleotides match TRBD2. The CDR3 length is 14 residues. CDR1 LNHNV and CDR2 YYDKDF come from the germline V gene (reference sequence). Trimming at V came to 5 bases and at J to 3 bases, leaving 5 bases not matched to a gene. CDR3: CATSPGRETDTQYF. The CDR3 nucleotides are TGTGCCACCAGCCCTGGGCGGGAGACAGATACGCAGTATTTT.

V and J are TRBV28 and TRBJ1-5; 7 bases agree with TRBD1. CDR3 size: 13 residues. V lost 7 bases and J lost 4; bases outside the gene matches: 4. CDR1 and CDR2 from the germline V gene are MDHEN and SYDVKM. The CDR3, as DNA: TGTGCCAGCACGGGACAGAGTAATCAGCCCCAGCATTTT. Its translation: CASTGQSNQPQHF.

The rearrangement links TRBV4-3 to TRBJ1-2; D remains unclear. CDR3 length equals 13 residues. CDR1 and CDR2 (germline): LGHNA, YSLEER. The V and J ends lost 2 bases and 10 bases respectively, with 14 bases between them. In nucleotides, the CDR3 is TGCGCCAGCAGCCAATTGAGGTCCAATCACTACACCTTC. Translating gives CASSQLRSNHYTF.

The chain carries TRBV11-3 and TRBJ2-7; 9 positions agree with TRBD1. The germline V gene has CDR1 SGHNT and CDR2 YENEEA. The CDR3 totals 14 residues. V lost 1 base to trimming and J lost 2 bases; unmatched junction nucleotides: 0. CDR3 region: CASSLGQGAYEQYF. The CDR3 DNA is TGTGCCAGCAGCTTAGGACAGGGGGCCTACGAGCAGTACTTC.

This chain links TRBV6-6 with TRBJ2-1; 7 bases line up with TRBD1. The trim removed 2 bases at V and 1 base at J, leaving 5 bases unmatched. The V gene's germline CDR1 is MNHNY and CDR2 SVGAGI (reference sequence). The CDR3 spans 16 residues. CDR3 nucleotide sequence: TGTGCCAGCAGTTACCCGACAGGGCAATCCTACAATGAGCAGTTCTTC. Encoded protein: CASSYPTGQSYNEQFF.

This clone was recorded once. The chain combines TRBV27 with TRBJ2-1, with TRBD1 matching 7 bases. Germline assignment: CDR1 MNHEY and CDR2 SMNVEV (reference sequence). This CDR3 has 13 residues. After removal of 6 bases from V and 8 bases from J, the junction contained 7 bases not matched to a gene. Here the CDR3 reads CASRRTGSDEQFF. Here the CDR3 DNA reads TGTGCCAGCAGAAGGACAGGTTCTGATGAGCAGTTCTTC.

The rearrangement joins TRBV9 to TRBJ2-1; 10 bases agree with TRBD2. The CDR3 is made up of 15 amino acids. V was clipped by 2 bases and J by 9 bases; unmatched bases: 8. Per the germline V gene, CDR1 is SGDLS and CDR2 is YYNGEE. CDR3 DNA: TGTGCCAGCAGCGTTAGCCTAGCGGGAGAGGGTGAGCAGTTCTTC. Translating gives CASSVSLAGEGEQFF.